This is a list of T cell receptor beta chains from one sample in a study of T cell repertoires in cytomegalovirus infection. TCRdb processed the reads anew with MiXCR; each CDR3 protein has one entry. The sample has about 310,000 distinct CDR3 sequences, 17% seen once. What was sequenced was PBMCs. Every receptor here comes from a human donor in good health (CMV status not recorded). Some clones in this sample may be carry-over from other donors' samples. Each CDR3 is given with its conserved first and last residue. The D gene is left open where the match is weak. Clone size is given for some rows only: seen once, a few or many times, or a class if the clone is expanded.

J gene,D gene,CDR3 length,V gene,clone size,CDR3 DNA,CDR3 protein
TRBJ2-5,NA,13,TRBV7-8,many,TGTGCCAGCAGCGTCGGGCGGACGGAGACCCAGTACTTC,CASSVGRTETQYF
TRBJ1-4,NA,15,TRBV6-5,many,TGTGCCAGCAGTTCCACAGGGTGGGGGAATGAAAAACTGTTTTTT,CASSSTGWGNEKLFF
TRBJ2-7,TRBD2,15,TRBV12-3/TRBV12-4,many,TGTGCCAGCAGTGAAGCGGGGGGGAGCTCCTACGAGCAGTACTTC,CASSEAGGSSYEQYF
TRBJ2-1,NA,15,TRBV6-2/TRBV6-3,few,TGTGCCAGCAGTTATCAGGGGACTTTCTACAATGAGCAGTTCTTC,CASSYQGTFYNEQFF
TRBJ1-6,NA,14,TRBV20-1,few,TGCAGTGCTAACGGGGGTTCCTATAATTCACCCCTCCACTTT,CSANGGSYNSPLHF
TRBJ2-2,NA,15,TRBV7-2,many,TGTGCCAGCAGCTTTTCGAGCCAGGGCACCGGGGAGCTGTTTTTT,CASSFSSQGTGELFF
TRBJ1-3,NA,16,TRBV4-1,many,TGCGCCAGCAGCCACCCCCTCACTGACTCTGGAAACACCATATATTTT,CASSHPLTDSGNTIYF
TRBJ2-2,NA,17,TRBV7-2,NA,TGTGCCAGCAGCTTTGAGGTTGGGGGGGGGCACACCGGGGAGCTGTTTTTT,CASSFEVGGGHTGELFF
TRBJ1-6,NA,12,TRBV12-3/TRBV12-4,NA,TGTGCCAGCAGTTTTCAAGGGTCACCCCTCCACTTT,CASSFQGSPLHF
TRBJ2-1,TRBD2,16,TRBV13,few,TGTGCCAGCAGCTTAGTGTATGCGGGGGAGAACAATGAGCAGTTCTTC,CASSLVYAGENNEQFF
TRBJ1-2,NA,15,TRBV7-9,many,TGTGCCAGCAGCTTGAGCGAGGCCAGCTACTATGGCTACACCTTC,CASSLSEASYYGYTF
TRBJ2-1,NA,15,TRBV10-3,NA,TGTGCCATCAGTGCCCACAGGGAGGGGAGTAATGAGCAGTTCTTC,CAISAHREGSNEQFF